These 17 T cell receptor beta chains originate from one sample sequenced in a study of blood T cell repertoires in COVID-19. Profiling relied on immunoSEQ multiplex PCR, and the TCRdb table lists in-frame clones only, not all of them. The sample holds hundreds of thousands of clones, around nine tenths seen once. Input material: peripheral blood. The receptor source for this set is a man aged 18 to 35 with COVID-19, enrolled during active disease.

This rearrangement joins TRBV5-8 to TRBJ1-5, with 10 nucleotides matching TRBD1. Germline lookup yields CDR1 SGHTS and CDR2 YDEGEE. V was pared by 0 bases and J by 4 bases, with 4 bases of the junction left unmatched. The CDR3 loop spans 16 amino acids. The CDR3 protein is CASSLAGTGANQPQHF. CDR3 in DNA: TGTGCCAGCAGCTTGGCGGGGACAGGGGCAAATCAGCCCCAGCATTTT.

As to this clone: Other DNA sequences in this specimen translate into the identical CDR3. V usage is TRBV28 and J usage is TRBJ2-2, with 7 bases matching TRBD1. V was clipped by 6 bases and J by 0 bases; unmatched bases: 1. The CDR3 totals 14 residues. Germline CDR1 MDHEN, CDR2 SYDVKM. The CDR3 DNA is TGTGCCAGCAGGACAGGGACGAACACCGGGGAGCTGTTTTTT. Encoded protein: CASRTGTNTGELFF.

The chain combines TRBV5-6 with TRBJ2-7, with TRBD2 identical over 8 bases. Unmatched junction bases numbered 10, after V lost 5 bases and J lost 3 bases. The CDR3 contains 15 residues. Germline values: CDR1 SGHDT, CDR2 YYEEEE. The CDR3 region has the DNA TGTGCCAGCAGTAAAATGGCCAGCGGGGGCTACGAGCAGTACTTC. This sequence encodes CASSKMASGGYEQYF.

The gene calls are TRBV20-1 and TRBJ2-5, with a weak D call TRBD2 (5 bases). V was cut by 3 bases and J by 4 bases, with 15 bases left in between. The CDR3 runs to 14 residues. The germline V gene has CDR1 DFQATT and CDR2 SNEGSKA (reference sequence). CDR3 region: CSASLSSAGETQYF. The CDR3 DNA follows: TGCAGTGCTAGTCTTAGCTCGGCGGGAGAGACCCAGTACTTC.

The V call is TRBV27, the J call TRBJ2-7; 7 nucleotides match TRBD1. This CDR3 comprises 10 residues. Trimming cost V 8 bases and J 12 bases; bases outside gene matches: 7. CDR1 MNHEY and CDR2 SMNVEV come from the germline V gene (reference sequence). The CDR3 is CASGFRDRYF. The CDR3 DNA is TGTGCCAGCGGATTCCGGGACAGGTACTTC.

Here the CDR3 reads CASSLEIPGLPYEQYF. The CDR3 DNA is TGTGCCAGCAGCTTAGAAATCCCAGGACTTCCCTACGAGCAGTACTTC. V is TRBV7-9 and J is TRBJ2-7; tentatively, D is TRBD2 (5 bases). Trimming took 1 base from V and 2 from J, leaving 15 bases between them. Per germline, CDR1 SEHNR and CDR2 FQNEAQ (reference sequence). This CDR3 contains 16 residues.

This chain connects TRBV4-1 to TRBJ2-5; D ambiguous. From germline, CDR1 is MGHRA and CDR2 YSYEKL. CDR3 length equals 15 residues. V was trimmed by 3 bases and J by 4 bases, leaving 15 bases between them. The CDR3 region is CASSHSLELGETQYF. DNA of the CDR3: TGCGCCAGCAGCCATAGCTTGGAATTAGGAGAGACCCAGTACTTC.

This chain joins TRBV9 and TRBJ2-2; TRBD2 agrees at 11 bases. CDR3 length equals 18 residues. V was clipped by 7 bases and J by 1 base; unmatched bases: 12. Germline values: CDR1 SGDLS, CDR2 YYNGEE. CDR3 DNA sequence: TGTGCCAGCGCTCCCACTCGGGGACTAGCGGAGAACACCGGGGAGCTGTTTTTT. This codes for CASAPTRGLAENTGELFF.

The chain employs TRBV18 and TRBJ2-1, with D hard to call. CDR3 length: 14 amino acids. Germline CDR1 KGHSH, CDR2 LQKENI. With 0 bases removed from V and 11 bases from J, the gap between germline ends came to 14 bases. The CDR3 reads CASSPPSSQRKQFF. The CDR3 DNA reads as TGTGCCAGCTCACCACCGAGTAGCCAAAGGAAGCAGTTCTTC.

This clone was observed a few times. This chain joins TRBV29-1 and TRBJ2-7, with D unresolved. V was trimmed by 4 bases and J by 0 bases, leaving 13 bases between them. The CDR3 covers 14 residues. The V gene's germline CDR1 is SQVTM and CDR2 ANQGSEA. Written as DNA, the CDR3 is TGCAGCGTTGCCGGTCAGACATACTCCTACGAGCAGTACTTC. Translation gives CSVAGQTYSYEQYF.

The rearrangement links TRBV9 to TRBJ2-1, with a possible D match to TRBD1 (5 bases). Per the germline V gene, CDR1 is SGDLS and CDR2 is YYNGEE. This CDR3 comprises 15 residues. V was shortened by 0 bases and J by 8 bases, with 15 bases between the two germline ends. For the CDR3, the DNA is TGTGCCAGCAGCGTAGTGGTAGCAGGGATGGATGAGCAGTTCTTC. It yields the protein CASSVVVAGMDEQFF.

The chain uses TRBV27 and TRBJ1-5; the D gene is possibly TRBD1 (5 bases). This CDR3 has 16 residues. V was shortened by 6 bases and J by 5 bases, with 20 bases between the two germline ends. Germline CDR1 reads MNHEY; CDR2 reads SMNVEV (reference sequence). CDR3 residues: CASSRGVGPGDQPQHF. The CDR3 nucleotides read TGTGCCAGCAGCCGGGGGGTCGGACCGGGGGATCAGCCCCAGCATTTT.

V gene TRBV5-1 combines with J gene TRBJ2-7; 7 nucleotides match TRBD2. The CDR3 totals 16 residues. Germline V gene data show CDR1 as SGHRS and CDR2 as YFSETQ. Trimming cost V 0 bases and J 2 bases; bases outside gene matches: 8. CDR3 amino acids: CASSLATAGDPYEQYF. CDR3 bases: TGCGCCAGCAGCTTGGCCACGGCGGGGGACCCCTACGAGCAGTACTTC.

J is TRBJ2-7 and V is TRBV10-2, with 8 nucleotides matching TRBD2. From germline, CDR1 is WSHSY and CDR2 SAAADI. After removal of 7 bases from V and 4 bases from J, the junction contained 12 bases not matched to a gene. This CDR3 contains 15 residues. CDR3 residues: CASTRSLAEAYEQYF. CDR3 bases: TGCGCCAGCACCCGGTCACTAGCGGAGGCTTACGAGCAGTACTTC.

The rearrangement uses TRBV3-1 (or the pseudogene TRBV3-2) and TRBJ1-1; 9 nucleotides agree with TRBD1. J gave up 4 bases and V 6 bases, and 6 bases lay outside the gene matches. The germline gives CDR1 LGHDT, CDR2 YNNKEL (reference sequence). The CDR3 is 14 amino acids. CDR3 coding DNA: TGTGCCAGCAGTCGCCGGGACAGGGTCACTGAAGCTTTCTTT. Translated: CASSRRDRVTEAFF.

The CDR3 nucleotides are TGTGCCAGCAGCTTAGATCAGGAGACTAGGGTTAGCAATGAGCAGTTCTTC. Encoded protein: CASSLDQETRVSNEQFF. The gene calls are TRBV11-3 and TRBJ2-1, with D perhaps matching TRBD2 (6 bases). Germline loops: CDR1 SGHNT, CDR2 YENEEA. This CDR3 spans 17 amino acids. Trimming stripped 0 bases from V and 6 bases from J, with 18 bases between.

The chain is built from TRBV5-8 and TRBJ2-5, with a weak D call TRBD2 (5 bases). Germline lookup yields CDR1 SGHTS and CDR2 YDEGEE. Trimming removed 7 bases from V and 4 bases from J, with 20 bases in between. This CDR3 is built from 15 residues. The DNA for the CDR3 is TGTGCCAGCGATTTCGGGATGGCTGAGGGAGAGACCCAGTACTTC. Translation gives CASDFGMAEGETQYF. The variable domain in full, with the rest retrieved from reference TRBV5-8 and TRBJ2-5, is EAGVTQSPTHLIKTRGQQATLRCSPISGHTSVYWYQQALGLGLQFLLWYDEGEERNRGNFPPRFSGRQFPNYSSELNVNALELEDSALYLCASDFGMAEGETQYFGPGTRLLVL.